The 5 T cell receptor beta chains below all came from one sample that was sequenced in a study of blood T cell repertoires in COVID-19. Measured with immunoSEQ multiplex PCR; TCRdb has only the in-frame clones, and not every one. This sample has fewer than 95,000 clones, with roughly 87% found just once. The sample comprised peripheral blood. These receptors all come from a male donor with acute or convalescent COVID-19.

CDR3 sequence: CASTPGHSNYGYTF. The DNA of the CDR3 is TGTGCCAGTACTCCGGGACACTCTAACTATGGCTACACCTTC. The chain joins TRBV6-5 to TRBJ1-2, with D perhaps matching TRBD1 (6 bases). The V end was cut by 9 bases, the J end by 0 bases, with 14 bases between. The CDR3 has 14 residues. CDR1 MNHEY and CDR2 SVGAGI come from the germline V gene.

The rearrangement links TRBV11-2 to TRBJ2-1; 9 positions match TRBD2. Germline loops: CDR1 SGHAT, CDR2 FQNNGV. V shed 5 bases, J shed 4 bases, and the junction held 15 bases outside the gene matches. This CDR3 is built from 18 residues. The CDR3 spells CASSPARPAGGTYNEQFF. The CDR3 DNA follows: TGTGCCAGCAGCCCCGCCAGGCCAGCGGGGGGCACATACAATGAGCAGTTCTTC.

CDR3 DNA sequence: TGCGCCAGCAGCTCCCGGACAGCTACCAACACCGGGGAGCTGTTTTTT. It is translated as CASSSRTATNTGELFF. The chain uses TRBV5-1 and TRBJ2-2; maybe TRBD1 (6 bases). Germline loops: CDR1 SGHRS, CDR2 YFSETQ. The CDR3 covers 16 residues. With 3 bases removed from V and 2 bases from J, the gap between germline ends came to 14 bases. Complete variable domain (other parts from reference TRBV5-1 and TRBJ2-2): KAGVTQTPRYLIKTRGQQVTLSCSPISGHRSVSWYQQTPGQGLQFLFEYFSETQRNKGNFPGRFSGRQFSNSRSEMNVSTLELGDSALYLCASSSRTATNTGELFFGEGSRLTVL.

This clone was detected only once. This chain links TRBV18 with TRBJ1-4; TRBD1 matches 8 bases. Trimming took 4 bases from V and 8 from J; bases not matched to a gene: 9. CDR1 and CDR2 from the germline V gene are KGHSH and LQKENI. The CDR3 has 15 amino acids. The CDR3 protein is CASSLLQGADEKLFF. The CDR3 nucleotides read TGTGCCAGCTCACTCCTCCAGGGGGCGGACGAAAAACTGTTTTTT.

The V call is TRBV7-9, the J call TRBJ1-6, with 7 nucleotides matching TRBD1. From germline, CDR1 is SEHNR and CDR2 FQNEAQ (reference sequence). The J segment lost 6 bases and the V segment lost 5 bases, leaving 10 bases of the junction unmatched. The CDR3 runs to 16 residues. This CDR3 is CASSKRAEGANSPLHF. The DNA for the CDR3 is TGTGCCAGCAGCAAACGGGCCGAGGGGGCTAATTCACCCCTCCACTTT.